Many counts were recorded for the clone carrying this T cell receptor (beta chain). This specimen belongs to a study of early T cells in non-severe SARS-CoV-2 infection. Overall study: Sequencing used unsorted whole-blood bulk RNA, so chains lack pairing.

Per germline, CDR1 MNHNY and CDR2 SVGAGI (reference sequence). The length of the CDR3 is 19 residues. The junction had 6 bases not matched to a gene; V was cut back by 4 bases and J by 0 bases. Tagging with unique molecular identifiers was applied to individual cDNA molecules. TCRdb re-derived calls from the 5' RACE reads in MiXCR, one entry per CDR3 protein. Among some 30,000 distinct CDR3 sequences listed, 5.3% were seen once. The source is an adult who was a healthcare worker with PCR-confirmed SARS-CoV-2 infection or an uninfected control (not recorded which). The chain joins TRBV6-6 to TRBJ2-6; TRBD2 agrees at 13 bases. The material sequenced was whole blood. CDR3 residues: CASSSPGLAGVSGANVLTF. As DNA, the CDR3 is TGTGCCAGCAGTTCCCCAGGACTAGCGGGAGTCTCTGGGGCCAACGTCCTGACTTTC.